This TCR beta chain emerged from a study of blood T cells in healthy people across ages. Comments on this clonotype: A junction boundary mismatches the germline segment, possibly from a read error.

Germline V gene lookup returns CDR1 MNHEY and CDR2 SMNVEV (reference sequence). This CDR3 is 14 amino acids long. Then a second PCR, running about 7 to 11 cycles, was carried out with a sample-barcoded 5' primer and a J-beta primer mix. Via MiXCR, TCRdb re-called the 5' RACE reads, giving one row per CDR3 protein. The table has 1.4 million to 1.5 million distinct CDR3 sequences, 42% seen once. V gene TRBV27 combines with J gene TRBJ1-2; D unresolved. The sample was blood. This receptor was obtained from a woman between 18 and 29 years old in good health. This CDR3 reads CASRLAADNYDYTF. The DNA for the CDR3 is TGTGCCAGCAGGCTCGCGGCAGATAACTATGACTACACCTTC.